Reported below is one T cell receptor (beta chain). Original analysis: Estimates of nucleated cell counts were drawn from the amplification of reference gene primers. Data came from immunoSEQ multiplex PCR; TCRdb stores just in-frame clones and leaves some out. From that table come the V and J calls and clone size; the DNA was used to work out D and trimming. The sample yields more than 200,000 clones, roughly 91% seen once. The data derive from a study of blood T cell repertoires in COVID-19. Looking at the study overall: Nucleic acid was either cDNA or gDNA, and it came from T cells, B-cell-depleted T cells, or PBMCs.

Two negative PCRs, clearance, or symptom resolution characterized the recovered Cohort 3 donors. V gave up 3 bases and J gave up 7 bases; unmatched junction bases: 4. This CDR3 region has 13 residues. The specimen was PBMCs or T cells enriched from blood (not recorded which). The chain has TRBV12-3 or TRBV12-4 and TRBJ1-2, with TRBD1 matching 8 bases. This receptor was identified in a woman aged 25 to 39 who had recovered from COVID-19. CDR3 in amino acids: CASSLDRAFGYTF. CDR3 DNA sequence: TGTGCCAGCAGTTTGGACAGGGCGTTTGGCTACACCTTC.